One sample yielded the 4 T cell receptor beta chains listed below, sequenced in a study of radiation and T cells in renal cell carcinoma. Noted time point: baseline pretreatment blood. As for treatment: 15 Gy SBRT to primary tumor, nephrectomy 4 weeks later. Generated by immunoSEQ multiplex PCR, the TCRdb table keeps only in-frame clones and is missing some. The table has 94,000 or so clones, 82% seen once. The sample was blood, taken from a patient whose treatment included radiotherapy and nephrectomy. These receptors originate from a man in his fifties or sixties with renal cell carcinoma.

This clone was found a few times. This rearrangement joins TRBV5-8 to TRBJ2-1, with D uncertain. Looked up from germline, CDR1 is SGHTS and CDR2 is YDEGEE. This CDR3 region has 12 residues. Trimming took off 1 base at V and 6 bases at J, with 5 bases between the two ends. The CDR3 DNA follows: TGTGCCAGCAGCTTGCGGGTCAATGAGCAGTTCTTC. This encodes CASSLRVNEQFF.

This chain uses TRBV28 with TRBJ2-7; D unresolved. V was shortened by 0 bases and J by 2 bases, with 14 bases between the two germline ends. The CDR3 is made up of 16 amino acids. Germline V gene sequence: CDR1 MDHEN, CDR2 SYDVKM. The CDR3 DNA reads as TGTGCCAGCAGTTTATGCATGGTCGTCGGAACCTACGAGCAGTACTTC. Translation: CASSLCMVVGTYEQYF.

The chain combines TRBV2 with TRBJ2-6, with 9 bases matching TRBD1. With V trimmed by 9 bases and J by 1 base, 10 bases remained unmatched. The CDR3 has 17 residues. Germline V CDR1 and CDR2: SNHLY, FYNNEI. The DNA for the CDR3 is TGTGCCAGACGGTTGGAACAGGGGGCTTCTGGGGCCAACGTCCTGACTTTC. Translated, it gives CARRLEQGASGANVLTF.

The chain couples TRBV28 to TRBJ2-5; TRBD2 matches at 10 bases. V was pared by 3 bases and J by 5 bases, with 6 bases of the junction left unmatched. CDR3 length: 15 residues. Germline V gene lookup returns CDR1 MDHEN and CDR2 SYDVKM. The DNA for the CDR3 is TGTGCCAGCAGTTTTCCTAGCGGGAGTGGGGAGACCCAGTACTTC. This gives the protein CASSFPSGSGETQYF.